This TCR beta chain was identified in a study of blood T cell repertoires in COVID-19. The length of the CDR3 is 16 residues. Trimming cost V 7 bases and J 4 bases; bases outside gene matches: 12. Germline loops: CDR1 SNHLY, CDR2 FYNNEI. Measured with immunoSEQ multiplex PCR; TCRdb has only the in-frame clones, and not every one. This sample has 350,000 or so clones, with around 89% found just once. The chain joins TRBV2 to TRBJ2-1; TRBD1 matches at 8 bases. Sequenced sample: peripheral blood. This sequence originates from a man aged 18 to 29 with active or convalescent COVID-19. CDR3 protein: CASTYTTGGSYNEQFF. As DNA, the CDR3 is TGTGCCAGCACTTATACCACAGGGGGGAGTTACAATGAGCAGTTCTTC.